These 9 T cell receptor beta chains were sequenced from one sample in a study of Tregs in tolerant kidney transplant recipients. Mixed chimerism was transient after nonmyeloablative marrow transplants from related graft donors. Profiled with immunoSEQ multiplex PCR; TCRdb holds only in-frame clones, not every one. Among 75,000 to 100,000 clones listed, 93% were seen once. The sample was CD4+ T cells from blood (PBMCs), taken 12 months after the transplant. These receptors all come from a human patient who received a combined kidney and bone marrow transplant. Some T cells may have come from the graft donor.

This sequence joins TRBV6-5 and TRBJ2-1; 7 bases are shared with TRBD1. Trimming removed 6 bases from V and 1 base from J; junction bases left unmatched: 0. The germline gives CDR1 MNHEY, CDR2 SVGAGI. CDR3 size: 13 residues. The CDR3 spells CASRQGSYNEQFF. The CDR3 DNA is TGTGCCAGCAGACAGGGGTCCTACAATGAGCAGTTCTTC.

About this clone: This CDR3 is also generated by other DNA sequences in the sample. This chain links TRBV27 with TRBJ2-5; 11 positions match TRBD2. This CDR3 has 16 residues. V dropped 0 bases and J dropped 4; count of bases not matched to a gene: 4. Looked up from germline, CDR1 is MNHEY and CDR2 is SMNVEV (reference sequence). In DNA, the CDR3 is TGTGCCAGCAGTTTATCTACCGGACTAGCGGGAGAGACCCAGTACTTC. Its translation: CASSLSTGLAGETQYF.

This chain uses TRBV14 with TRBJ2-7, with D perhaps matching TRBD1 (5 bases). The CDR3 sequence is 13 residues long. Germline CDR1 is SGHDN and CDR2 is FVKESK. Trimming stripped 4 bases from V and 4 bases from J, with 11 bases between. The CDR3 DNA follows: TGTGCCAGCAGCCGGGCGACAGTTTACGAGCAGTACTTC. This gives the protein CASSRATVYEQYF.

This chain links TRBV7-6 with TRBJ2-7, with 9 bases fitting TRBD1. V trimming: 4 bases; J trimming: 5 bases; junction bases outside the gene matches: 0. The CDR3 loop spans 12 amino acids. CDR1 is SGHVS, CDR2 FNYEAQ, per germline. In DNA, the CDR3 is TGTGCCAGCAGCTGGACAGGGGACGAGCAGTACTTC. Protein: CASSWTGDEQYF.

V gene TRBV7-2 combines with J gene TRBJ2-4; TRBD2 matches at 9 bases. The V segment lost 5 bases and the J segment 6 bases; nucleotides outside the gene matches: 5. This CDR3 has 14 amino acids. Germline V lookup: CDR1 SGHTA, CDR2 FQGNSA. CDR3 sequence: CASSPTSGRNIQYF. For the CDR3, the DNA is TGTGCCAGCAGCCCGACTAGCGGAAGAAACATTCAGTACTTC.

The J gene is TRBJ2-1, the V gene TRBV18, with 14 positions matching TRBD2. V was pared by 3 bases and J by 0 bases, with 10 bases of the junction left unmatched. Germline V gives CDR1 KGHSH, CDR2 LQKENI. The CDR3 is 20 residues long. This chain's CDR3 is CASSPTGLAGVGSSYNEQFF. In nucleotides, the CDR3 is TGTGCCAGCTCACCGACGGGACTAGCGGGAGTAGGGTCCTCCTACAATGAGCAGTTCTTC.

This clone was counted between two and nine times. The chain couples TRBV7-9 to TRBJ1-1, with D tentatively TRBD1 (6 bases). With 0 bases removed from V and 6 bases from J, the gap between germline ends came to 11 bases. The CDR3 length is 14 residues. Germline V CDR1 and CDR2: SEHNR, FQNEAQ (reference sequence). The chain's CDR3 is CASSLALGGAEAFF. CDR3 sequence (DNA): TGTGCCAGCAGCTTAGCGCTAGGGGGTGCTGAAGCTTTCTTT.

The chain is built from TRBV11-3 and TRBJ2-5; D is possibly TRBD1 (5 bases). The V gene's germline CDR1 is SGHNT and CDR2 YENEEA. This CDR3 is built from 13 residues. Between the trimmed V and J ends, which lost 1 base and 3 bases, there was a span of 6 bases. CDR3 sequence reads: CASSLADKETQYF. In DNA form, the CDR3 reads TGTGCCAGCAGCTTAGCGGACAAAGAGACCCAGTACTTC.

The CDR3, as DNA: TGCGCCAGCAGCTCCCTAGACAGCGATACGCAGTATTTT. Encoded protein: CASSSLDSDTQYF. The chain joins TRBV5-1 to TRBJ2-3; D may be TRBD1 (5 bases). The germline CDR1 and CDR2 sequences are SGHRS and YFSETQ. The CDR3 is made up of 13 amino acids. Deletions cut 3 bases from V and 6 bases from J, with 11 bases between. The full variable domain, rest sourced from reference TRBV5-1 and TRBJ2-3, is KAGVTQTPRYLIKTRGQQVTLSCSPISGHRSVSWYQQTPGQGLQFLFEYFSETQRNKGNFPGRFSGRQFSNSRSEMNVSTLELGDSALYLCASSSLDSDTQYFGPGTRLTVL.